The clone carrying this TCR beta chain was observed a handful of times. The antigen is not known. This specimen belongs to a study of blood T cells in healthy people across ages. Primers used in a second PCR of roughly 7 to 12 cycles were a sample-barcoded 5' primer and a J-beta primer mix. Each of the samples gave a minimum of 3 million paired-end reads that contained CDR3. MiXCR was run by TCRdb on the 5' RACE reads, yielding one entry per CDR3 protein. The table lists roughly 800,000 distinct CDR3 sequences, more than 45% of them singletons, with over 20% in the top ten. Study results and caveats: The donors' CMV status was not determined, possibly confounding changes in expanded clonotypes. Investigators viewed diversity estimates from one million T cells as underestimates, the study reported. Naive and antigen-experienced cells were not separated, limiting conclusive comparison.

J was trimmed by 10 bases and V by 6 bases; bases with no gene match: 9. The CDR3 is 12 residues long. Looked up from germline, CDR1 is SQVTM and CDR2 is ANQGSEA. Sequencing was performed on blood. The rearrangement links TRBV29-1 to TRBJ2-3; 8 bases fit TRBD2. The sequence derives from a man between 25 and 39 years old in good health. In nucleotides, the CDR3 is TGCAGCGTCTTGACTAGCGAGCTCCCGCAGTATTTT. The encoded protein is CSVLTSELPQYF.